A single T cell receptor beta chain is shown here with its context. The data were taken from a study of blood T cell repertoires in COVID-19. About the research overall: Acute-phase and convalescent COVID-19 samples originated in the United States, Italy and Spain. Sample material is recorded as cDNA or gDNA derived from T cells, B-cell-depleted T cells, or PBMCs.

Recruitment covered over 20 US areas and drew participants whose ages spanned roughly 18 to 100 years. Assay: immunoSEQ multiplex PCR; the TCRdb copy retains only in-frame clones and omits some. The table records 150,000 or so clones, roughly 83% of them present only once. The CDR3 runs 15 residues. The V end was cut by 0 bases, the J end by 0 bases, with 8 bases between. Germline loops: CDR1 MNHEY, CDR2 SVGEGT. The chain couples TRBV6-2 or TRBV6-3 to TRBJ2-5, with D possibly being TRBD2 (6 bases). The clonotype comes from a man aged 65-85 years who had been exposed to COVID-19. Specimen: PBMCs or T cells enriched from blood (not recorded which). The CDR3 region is CASSYSRDYQETQYF. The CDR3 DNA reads TGTGCCAGCAGTTACTCGAGGGACTACCAAGAGACCCAGTACTTC.